This TCR beta chain was identified in a study of cytomegalovirus exposure and HLA in healthy donors (dated by TCRdb to 2016 to 2017). General notes on the study: An earlier analysis of 550 to 700 of the donors reported approximately 290 Gb of sequence data and approximately 110 million unique TCR beta sequences from about 200 million T cells. An early release covering more than 500 HLA-typed donors comprised 300 to 350 gigabases of sequencing data and about 90 million unique TCR sequences. Among the roughly 400 genotyped donors, around 81% belonged to the genetic ancestry cluster associated with self-reported Caucasian donors. The study aimed to test whether signatures of past pathogen exposure could be identified by cataloging public T cell receptors. The study profiled the T cell repertoires of 500 to 800 subjects by immunosequencing and related them to cytomegalovirus serostatus. In addition to the first cohort of approximately 670 subjects, a separate validation cohort of under 150 different subjects was used. High-throughput TCR immunosequencing, statistical association of individual TCRs with disease status, and machine learning were combined to predict cytomegalovirus infection status. A later analysis re-analyzed previously published TCR beta repertoires from 600 to 850 donors and added high-resolution HLA genotyping to study TCR occurrence patterns. Rather than using new phenotypic data, the later analysis identified candidate immune exposures from TCR beta sequences and from how often those sequences occurred across donors. To decide whether each TCR beta V gene segment behaved as functional or pseudogenic, an earlier analysis of approximately 600 of the donors relied on high-throughput TCR beta sequencing. Donor age, sex, ethnicity and CMV serostatus were compiled alongside the repertoire data. Genome-wide SNP genotypes for about 55% of the roughly 670 donors were used in a later genetic analysis, which treated that subset as a discovery cohort. Every repertoire in the discovery cohort had been generated on one and the same sequencing platform. Both class I and class II loci were covered by HLA typing, at four-digit resolution. Typing coverage varied by locus: about 629-630 donors for A, B, C, DRB1 and DQB1; 500 to 550 for DQA1; nearly 610 for DPA1; 450 to 480 for DPB1. A handful of DR-DQ haplotypes were handled as single units for association and clustering because linkage in the cohort was strong. Among roughly 370 genotyped donors of the cohort, an average of roughly 240,000 unique TCR beta nucleotide sequences were sequenced per donor, around 20% of them non-productive. The paper as a whole reports these results and caveats: The cohort was sequenced for TCR beta chains only, and without alpha or paired-chain data the features that could be detected were limited. At a false discovery rate of 0.05, a later analysis linked roughly 17,000 TCR beta sequences to specific HLA alleles. According to a later analysis, TCR association rates differed among HLA loci, with DRB1 alleles showing the most associated TCRs and HLA-C alleles showing the fewest. Most TCR sequences were seen in very few donors, while some public TCRs were found in many individuals. Correlated functional status among segregating V segments might be attributable to linkage disequilibrium, but an unknown experimental factor could not be ruled out. The sequencing pipeline was judged likely to have produced a cluster of highly shared sequence variants as a technical artifact. About 17 rarely observed V segments, including chromosome 9 orphons, were excluded from the earlier analysis of approximately 600 of the donors because counts were too low. Most CMV-associated TCR beta chains appeared to be HLA-restricted in a later analysis, and the HLA associations seemed to be driven largely by CMV exposure. The study listed 150 to 200 TCR beta chains as associated with cytomegalovirus. The presence/absence analyses assumed that sequencing depth was roughly uniform across donors, and that assumption may not be true. In a later genetic analysis, fewer N-insertions in productive TCRs were reported among donors in an Asian-associated ancestry cluster than the roughly 710-donor mean. In a later genetic analysis, a missense DCLRE1C variant was associated with V-gene and J-gene trimming of TCR beta chains, and the association was replicated in an independent cohort. In vitro tests confirmed that three of the cytomegalovirus-associated TCR beta chains recognize cytomegalovirus antigens. Cytomegalovirus status was reported to be diagnosed by the classifier with high specificity and sensitivity in both the original and validation cohorts. The authors suggested that the approach could potentially be extended to other disease states and immunological phenotypes. According to a later analysis, parvovirus B19, influenza, CMV and Epstein-Barr virus appeared linked to several top co-occurrence clusters. When HLA alleles, especially DR and DQ, strongly co-occurred, attributing TCR associations to individual alleles was difficult. A further reported finding was that TCR beta sequences accurately predicted the HLA-A and HLA-B alleles for most subjects in the first cohort. An earlier analysis of approximately 500 of the donors showed that most TCR beta V segments appeared in productive rearrangements either about 87% or about 30% of the time, which broadly matched IMGT annotations. In a later analysis, HLA-associated TCR beta chains showed more clonal expansion and lower generation probabilities than non-associated chains that were equally common. Because the 87-base-pair reads could not distinguish some IMGT-functional V segments, including TRBV6-2 and TRBV6-3, those segments were excluded. The only immune exposure information available for the cohort was CMV serostatus. Because HLA typing was unavailable for some donors at each locus, only the typed subset was used in association tests.

As concerns this clone: Its antigen remains undetermined. The junction departs from the called germline gene at one end, perhaps through a read error.

Preparation of the library involved the immunoSEQ multiplex PCR assay. A mixture of 60 forward primers for TCR Vbeta segments and 13 reverse primers for TCR Jbeta segments was used in the multiplex PCR. The CDR3 region of rearranged TCR beta genes was amplified from genomic DNA by a multiplex PCR assay. Amplified TCR beta libraries were sequenced as 87-base-pair reads on the Illumina HiSeq System. The paper's data handling went like this. A later analysis tallied some 79 million unique TCR beta chains across the 666 repertoires, and around 12 million of those chains were shared by two or more donors. Raw reads were error-corrected and collapsed into unique sequences by a nearest-neighbor algorithm in which closely related sequences were merged to remove PCR and sequencing errors. To assign V, D and J gene segments, CDR3 sequences were aligned to IMGT reference sequences. For a sequence to be retained, a match of at least six nucleotides was required to both a V gene segment and a J gene segment. A rearrangement counted as productive if the CDR3 had no stop codons and remained in frame with V and J, and every other rearrangement counted as non-productive. Following IMGT convention, CDR3 was defined as the stretch from the second conserved V-encoded cysteine up to the conserved J-encoded phenylalanine. Sequences without an unambiguous match to a single V gene segment were excluded from the earlier analysis of 587 of the donors. An earlier analysis of fewer than 650 of the donors classified V segments as functional when productive rearrangements were above 56.7% and as segregating when the standard deviation between donors was above 5%. A statistical classification framework was built to diagnose cytomegalovirus status from the catalog of TCR beta chain sequences. In a later analysis, V and J genes were assigned by comparing TCR nucleotide sequences against IMGT/GENE-DB human TR gene sequences. In a later analysis, CDR3 sequences and most-parsimonious VDJ recombination scenarios were assigned using the TCRdist pipeline. A later analysis defined each TCR beta chain by its CDR3 amino acid sequence plus V-gene family, and excluded reads lacking a unique V-gene family. To address suspected cross-contamination and a sequencing artifact, a later analysis removed a few hundred highly shared, low-generation-probability nucleotide sequences. For each public chain, a later analysis derived a clonal expansion index from normalized ranks of inferred template counts within each repertoire. A later analysis computed generation probabilities with a VDJ recombination model fitted to out-of-frame rearrangements, and checked the results against IGoR. In a later analysis, TCR-TCR, TCR-HLA and TCR-CMV co-occurrence was scored with hypergeometric tests, and a repertoire-size bias correction was applied to TCR pairs. A later analysis estimated false discovery rates by permuting HLA or CMV assignments 20 times. In a later analysis, co-occurring TCRs were grouped using DBSCAN, and TCRdist sequence similarity was added for clustering within HLA-allele-positive subsets. Co-occurrence clustering excluded repertoires with fewer than 30,000 or more than 120,000 public chains, plus five with anomalous nucleotide sharing. Sourced from immuneACCESS, this table was stored by TCRdb with only in-frame sequences that have V and J called. A share of the clones is absent; for the studies checked, an unresolved V gene accounts for under half, and the remainder has no known explanation. That table furnishes V, J and clone size, whereas the DNA furnished D and trimming. The sample table holds roughly 190,000 clones, of which around 75% were seen once. Of the sample, 1.6% is held by the ten largest clones.

The CDR3 holds 11 amino acids from the cysteine to the tryptophan. The retained sequence is limited to the CDR3, 33 bases, with the frame set at the first base. CDR1 is given as MDHEN and CDR2 as SYDVKM, both from the germline V gene. The cohort consisted of 600 to 700 healthy bone marrow donors. At the time of sampling, all cohort members were nominally healthy, though unrecorded immune exposures were likely present. The donor was CMV seronegative and belonged to the group of 350 to 400 seronegative cohort members. Each donor provided a peripheral blood sample, and peripheral blood mononuclear cells were used for TCR beta sequencing. Genomic DNA was extracted from the blood cell samples with the Qiagen DNeasy Blood Extraction Kit.

This sequence originates from a woman between 50 and 59 years old in good health and CMV-seronegative. The specimen was PBMCs. The V gene is TRBV28 and the J gene is TRBJ2-7; the D region possibly corresponds to TRBD2 (6 bases align). The nucleotide sequence is TGTGCCAGCAGTTCCATAGCGGCCGATTCCTGG. It translates to CASSSIAADSW. Beyond the CDR3, the reference TRBV28 and TRBJ2-7 genes provide the residues; the full variable domain reads: DVKVTQSSRYLVKRTGEKVFLECVQDMDHENMFWYRQDPGLGLRLIYFSYDVKMKEKGDIPEGYSVSREKKERFSLILESASTNQTSMYLCASSSIAADSWGPGTRLTVT.